This T cell receptor (beta chain) was recovered during a study of blood T cell repertoires in COVID-19. Study in general: Researchers got acute and convalescent COVID-19 samples from the United States, Italy and Spain. T cells, B-cell-depleted T cells, or PBMCs provided the cDNA or gDNA that served as material.

Authors' methods: Amplifying reference gene primers gave estimates of nucleated cell counts. The method was immunoSEQ multiplex PCR; TCRdb's version includes in-frame clones alone and lacks a portion of them. V and J calls and clone size are given by that table; D and trimming were obtained from the DNA. The profile shows 52,000 or so clones, about nine tenths of them singletons. This clonotype was obtained from a man aged 55 to 70 with active COVID-19. Sequences were obtained from peripheral blood.

The CDR3 bases are TGTGCCAGCAGGCCCAGGGAAGCCTTGAACACTGAAGCTTTCTTT. Translated, it gives CASRPREALNTEAFF. The chain uses TRBV2 and TRBJ1-1; maybe TRBD1 (5 bases). Trimming removed 6 bases from V and 0 bases from J, with 14 bases in between. The CDR3 consists of 15 residues. The V gene's germline CDR1 is SNHLY and CDR2 FYNNEI.